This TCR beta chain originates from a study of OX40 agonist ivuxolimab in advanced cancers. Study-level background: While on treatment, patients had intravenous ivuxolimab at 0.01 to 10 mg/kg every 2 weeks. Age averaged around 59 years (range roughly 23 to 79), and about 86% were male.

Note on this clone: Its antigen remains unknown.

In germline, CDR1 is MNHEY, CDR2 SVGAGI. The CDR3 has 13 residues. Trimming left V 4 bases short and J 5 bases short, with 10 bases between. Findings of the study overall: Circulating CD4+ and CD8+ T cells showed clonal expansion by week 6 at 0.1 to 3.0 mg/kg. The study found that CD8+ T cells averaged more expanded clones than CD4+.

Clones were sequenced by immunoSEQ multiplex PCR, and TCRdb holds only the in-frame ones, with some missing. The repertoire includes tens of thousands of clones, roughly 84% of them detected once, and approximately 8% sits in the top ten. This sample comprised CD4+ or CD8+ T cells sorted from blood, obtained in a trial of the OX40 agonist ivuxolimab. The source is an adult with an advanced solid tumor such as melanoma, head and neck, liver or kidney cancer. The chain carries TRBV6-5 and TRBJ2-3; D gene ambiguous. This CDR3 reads CASSFRDRDTQYF. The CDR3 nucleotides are TGTGCCAGCAGTTTTAGGGATCGAGATACGCAGTATTTT.